The 24 T cell receptor beta chains below all came from one sample that was sequenced in a study of T cell clonality in common variable immunodeficiency. Clones were read by immunoSEQ multiplex PCR, and TCRdb kept only the in-frame ones, dropping some. The repertoire consists of 45,000 to 55,000 clones, none detected only once. The specimen was peripheral blood mononuclear cells. The receptors originated from a person between 18 and 70 years old in good health.

This clone was seen repeatedly, ten times or more. The CDR3 is cut off 3 residues early in the read; its end comes from the germline J gene. The gene calls are TRBV4-2 and TRBJ2-1; 10 positions agree with TRBD2. The CDR3 is made up of 17 amino acids. Trimming at V came to 3 bases and at J to 2 bases, leaving 7 bases not matched to a gene. Germline V lookup: CDR1 LGHNA, CDR2 YNFKEQ. The CDR3 protein is CASSHPGLAVAYNEQFF. The covered CDR3 bases are TGTGCCAGCAGCCACCCTGGACTAGCGGTTGCCTACAATGAG.

This clone was recorded many times. The read finishes 3 residues shy of the CDR3 end, and the germline J gene is used to complete it. The chain links TRBV5-1 to TRBJ2-2; D perhaps matches TRBD2 (5 bases). Per the germline V gene, CDR1 is SGHRS and CDR2 is YFSETQ. V was clipped by 0 bases and J by 6 bases, with 6 bases between them. The CDR3 spans 13 residues. CDR3 sequence: CASSLGTPGELFF. The CDR3 DNA, read in part, is TGCGCCAGCAGCTTGGGGACTCCCGGGGAG.

This clone has ten or more counts. The read ends 3 residues early relative to the CDR3; the germline J gene fills the gap. The chain is built from TRBV7-8 and TRBJ1-4; maybe TRBD1 (5 bases). V was trimmed by 4 bases and J by 5 bases, leaving 20 bases between them. The CDR3 contains 17 residues. From germline, CDR1 is SGHVS and CDR2 FQNEAQ. The CDR3 protein is CASSSAEQGEGNEKLFF. The sequenced part of the CDR3 DNA is TGTGCCAGCAGCTCCGCGGAGCAGGGTGAGGGGAATGAAAAA.

This clone was recorded many times. The CDR3 is cut off 3 residues early in the read; its end comes from the germline J gene. The chain has TRBV7-6 and TRBJ1-1, with D unresolved. The V gene's germline CDR1 is SGHVS and CDR2 FNYEAQ. This CDR3 region has 14 residues. V lost 0 bases, J lost 2 bases, and 7 bases lay in between. The CDR3 bases that were read are TGTGCCAGCAGCTTAGCCGCGACAAACACTGAA. Translating it yields CASSLAATNTE. The CDR3, in full, reads CASSLAATNTEAFF.

This clone was seen many times. The read terminates 3 residues before the CDR3 end, so the remaining end is supplied by the germline J gene. The sample holds other DNA sequences that translate to the same CDR3. The V and J genes are TRBV7-9 and TRBJ1-2, with D unclear. Germline assignment: CDR1 SEHNR and CDR2 FQNEAQ (reference sequence). Trimming took off 6 bases at V and 2 bases at J, with 16 bases between the two ends. CDR3 length equals 15 residues. CDR3 protein: CASRKKADGNYGYTF. CDR3 DNA (partial): TGTGCCAGCAGGAAAAAAGCGGACGGGAACTATGGC.

In its sample, this clone was seen many times. Incomplete CDR3 DNA: TGTGCCAGCTCACCCCCCAGGTCGGGACAGGGACAAGAGACC. Encoded protein: CASSPPRSGQGQET. The CDR3 in its entirety is CASSPPRSGQGQETQYF. This rearrangement joins TRBV18 to TRBJ2-5, with 9 bases lining up with TRBD1. The read ends 3 residues before the CDR3 terminus; that terminus is restored from the germline J gene. Trimming at V came to 3 bases and at J to 2 bases, leaving 10 bases not matched to a gene. The germline gives CDR1 KGHSH, CDR2 LQKENI. The CDR3 has 17 residues.

This clone was found many times. Coverage ceases 3 residues before the CDR3 finishes, and the germline J gene fills in the end. The gene calls are TRBV5-4 and TRBJ2-7, with D uncertain. CDR1 SGHNT and CDR2 YYREEE come from the germline V gene (reference sequence). Trimming left V 4 bases short and J 3 bases short, with 14 bases between. There are 14 residues in the CDR3. The DNA read from the CDR3 is TGTGCCAGCAGCGGCCCAGGAAACGGCTACGAG. Its translation is CASSGPGNGYE. The full CDR3 sequence reads CASSGPGNGYEQYF.

This clone is labeled medium-sized. The read ends 3 residues shy of where the CDR3 ends; the end is completed using the germline J gene. The rearrangement links TRBV20-1 to TRBJ2-5; D may be TRBD1 (7 bases). CDR3 size: 12 residues. Germline values: CDR1 DFQATT, CDR2 SNEGSKA (reference sequence). V was shortened by 4 bases and J by 4 bases, with 10 bases between the two germline ends. The CDR3: CSANRGGETQYF. The DNA read from the CDR3 is TGCAGTGCTAACAGGGGAGGAGAGACC.

This clone was observed many times. The read terminates 3 residues before the CDR3 end, so the remaining end is supplied by the germline J gene. The V call is TRBV29-1, the J call TRBJ2-7; D uncertain. This CDR3 comprises 15 residues. V lost 5 bases, J lost 2 bases, and 19 bases lay in between. The germline gives CDR1 SQVTM, CDR2 ANQGSEA. CDR3 loop: CSVLSGLHGAYEQYF. Partial CDR3 DNA: TGCAGCGTTCTTTCGGGTCTCCATGGCGCCTACGAG.

This clone was detected many times. Read coverage stops 3 residues before the CDR3 terminus; the germline J gene supplies the remainder. This chain connects TRBV12-3 or TRBV12-4 to TRBJ2-5, with 12 bases fitting TRBD2. This CDR3 contains 17 residues. J gave up 2 bases and V 5 bases, and 9 bases lay outside the gene matches. The sequenced CDR3 bases are TGTGCCAGCAGTCCTGGACTAGCGGGACTACTGCAAGAGACC. It translates to CASSPGLAGLLQET. In full, the CDR3 reads CASSPGLAGLLQETQYF.

This clone was found many times. The CDR3 end lies 3 residues beyond the end of the read and is filled in from the germline J gene. V is TRBV11-2 and J is TRBJ2-2; 7 bases match TRBD1. J was trimmed by 5 bases and V by 2 bases; bases with no gene match: 2. Germline V lookup: CDR1 SGHAT, CDR2 FQNNGV. The CDR3 extends over 14 amino acids. Partial CDR3 DNA: TGTGCCAGCAGCTTAAACAGGGGTACCGGGGAG. Translation: CASSLNRGTGE. The full CDR3 protein reads CASSLNRGTGELFF.

On this clone: The read halts 3 residues ahead of the CDR3 end, with the missing end drawn from the germline J gene. V and J are TRBV13 and TRBJ2-5, with D perhaps TRBD2 (6 bases). Trimming shortened V by 0 bases and J by 7 bases, and 12 bases separated the two germline ends. CDR3 length: 14 amino acids. Germline CDR1 PRHDT, CDR2 FYEKMQ (reference sequence). The covered CDR3 bases are TGTGCCAGCAGCTTAGGAGCGGGCACCCCGACC. Residues: CASSLGAGTPT. The whole CDR3 is CASSLGAGTPTQYF. Full variable domain (remainder filled in from reference TRBV13 and TRBJ2-5): AAGVIQSPRHLIKEKRETATLKCYPIPRHDTVYWYQQGPGQDPQFLISFYEKMQSDKGSIPDRFSAQQFSDYHSELNMSSLELGDSALYFCASSLGAGTPTQYFGPGTRLLVL.

This clone was counted many times. The read ends 3 residues shy of where the CDR3 ends; the end is completed using the germline J gene. The chain couples TRBV6-2 or TRBV6-3 to TRBJ2-3; 7 nucleotides match TRBD1. CDR1 and CDR2 (germline): MNHEY, SVGEGT. V shed 3 bases, J shed 1 base, and the junction held 4 bases outside the gene matches. This CDR3 is built from 15 residues. The DNA read from the CDR3 is TGTGCCAGCAGTTATTCCGGACAGGGCACAGATACG. Its protein product is CASSYSGQGTDT. The CDR3 as a whole reads CASSYSGQGTDTQYF.

This clone was detected many times. With the read ending 3 residues before the CDR3 end, the germline J gene is used to fill in that end. The V call is TRBV4-1, the J call TRBJ2-3; 9 bases line up with TRBD2. This CDR3 is built from 18 residues. Germline values: CDR1 MGHRA, CDR2 YSYEKL. With 2 bases clipped from V and 0 bases from J, the junction kept 9 bases outside the gene matches. This chain's CDR3 is CASSQNAMTSGSTDTQYF. The CDR3 DNA, read in part, is TGCGCCAGCAGCCAAAACGCCATGACTAGCGGAAGCACAGATACG.

This clone has at least ten counts. CDR3 sequence: CASSPRTSGRGETQYF. The DNA read from the CDR3 is TGTGCCAGTAGCCCACGGACTAGCGGGAGAGGGGAGACC. The chain couples TRBV19 to TRBJ2-5, with 13 bases fitting TRBD2. The CDR3 end is not reached by the read, which stops 3 residues before it; the germline J gene fills it in. Germline-derived CDR1 and CDR2 are LNHDA and SQIVND (reference sequence). The CDR3 has 16 residues. Trimming at V came to 6 bases and at J to 5 bases, leaving 9 bases not matched to a gene.

This clone was seen repeatedly, ten times or more. The read ends 3 residues before the CDR3 terminus; that terminus is restored from the germline J gene. The V and J genes are TRBV6-4 and TRBJ2-1; TRBD1 matches 9 bases. Germline CDR1 MRHNA, CDR2 SNTAGT. This CDR3 has 13 amino acids. V lost 5 bases and J lost 9; bases outside the gene matches: 5. The sequenced part of the CDR3 DNA is TGTGCCAGCAGTCAGACAGGGGGACTTGAG. It is translated as CASSQTGGLE. The entire CDR3 protein is CASSQTGGLEQFF.

This clone was seen at least ten times. The read gets to within 3 residues of the CDR3 end, and the germline J gene fills in the rest. J is TRBJ2-2 and V is TRBV5-1; 13 nucleotides match TRBD2. The CDR3 has 15 residues. The germline CDR1 and CDR2 sequences are SGHRS and YFSETQ. With V trimmed by 9 bases and J by 1 base, 3 bases remained unmatched. The CDR3 sequence is CATRLAGGNTGELFF. Incomplete CDR3 DNA: TGCGCCACCCGACTAGCGGGAGGGAACACCGGGGAG.

This clone occurred many times. The missing CDR3 end, 3 residues past where the read stops, is filled in from the germline J gene. The chain recombines TRBV20-1 with TRBJ1-5, with D hard to call. V lost 3 bases, J lost 4 bases, and 13 bases lay in between. The CDR3 is 14 residues long. Per germline, CDR1 DFQATT and CDR2 SNEGSKA (reference sequence). CDR3 bases read: TGCAGTGCTAGGTCGGCAGCTAGAAATCAGCCC. Translated, it gives CSARSAARNQP. The entire CDR3 protein is CSARSAARNQPQHF.

There are many counts of this clone. Coverage ceases 3 residues before the CDR3 finishes, and the germline J gene fills in the end. V is TRBV7-6 and J is TRBJ2-7; TRBD1 might be the D (6 bases). The CDR3 consists of 13 residues. Trimming took off 3 bases at V and 5 bases at J, with 11 bases between the two ends. The germline CDR1 and CDR2 sequences are SGHVS and FNYEAQ. The CDR3 reads CASSFLGAHEQYF. The sequenced CDR3 bases are TGTGCCAGCAGCTTTTTGGGGGCTCACGAG.

As concerns this clone: The read ends 3 residues before the CDR3 terminus; that terminus is restored from the germline J gene. V gene TRBV20-1 combines with J gene TRBJ2-7, with D perhaps matching TRBD1 or TRBD2 (5 bases each). The CDR3 totals 16 residues. V was pared by 0 bases and J by 5 bases, with 20 bases between. Germline CDR1 DFQATT, CDR2 SNEGSKA (reference sequence). The part of the CDR3 DNA that was read is TGCAGTGCTAGAGATCCCCGAGGGCTTCTACAGGACGAG. Protein product: CSARDPRGLLQDE. The entire CDR3 protein is CSARDPRGLLQDEQYF.

This clone was detected ten times or more. The read gets to within 3 residues of the CDR3 end, and the germline J gene fills in the rest. This chain joins TRBV20-1 and TRBJ1-1, with D possibly matching TRBD1 (5 bases). The CDR3 covers 16 residues. CDR1 and CDR2 from the germline V gene are DFQATT and SNEGSKA (reference sequence). V was shortened by 3 bases and J by 1 base, with 18 bases between the two germline ends. CDR3 DNA, as far as it was read: TGCAGTGCTAGGCGCAGGGAGTTCTACGGGAACACTGAA. Translation gives CSARRREFYGNTE. The complete CDR3 reads CSARRREFYGNTEAFF.

This clone came up many times. The read ends 3 residues shy of where the CDR3 ends; the end is completed using the germline J gene. J is TRBJ2-7 and V is TRBV5-1; D may be TRBD2 (5 bases). The CDR3 covers 15 residues. V gave up 0 bases and J gave up 2 bases, with 12 bases separating them. Germline loops: CDR1 SGHRS, CDR2 YFSETQ. The chain's CDR3 is CASSLGGLGAYEQYF. CDR3 bases read: TGCGCCAGCAGCTTGGGAGGACTGGGTGCCTACGAG.

This clone was counted ten times or more. Coverage ceases 3 residues before the CDR3 finishes, and the germline J gene fills in the end. The J gene is TRBJ1-1, the V gene TRBV18; tentative D call: TRBD1 (6 bases). The CDR3 loop spans 15 amino acids. Germline V gene lookup returns CDR1 KGHSH and CDR2 LQKENI. With 4 bases removed from V and 1 base from J, the gap between germline ends came to 13 bases. CDR3 bases read: TGTGCCAGCTCACTTGGGGGGGGCCAGAACACTGAA. This codes for CASSLGGGQNTE. The CDR3 in its entirety is CASSLGGGQNTEAFF. Full variable domain (missing parts from reference TRBV18 and TRBJ1-1): NAGVMQNPRHLVRRRGQEARLRCSPMKGHSHVYWYRQLPEEGLKFMVYLQKENIIDESGMPKERFSAEFPKEGPSILRIQQVVRGDSAAYFCASSLGGGQNTEAFFGQGTRLTVV.

In this sample, this clone turned up many times. The read ends 3 residues shy of where the CDR3 ends; the end is completed using the germline J gene. The rearrangement links TRBV5-4 to TRBJ2-5; D is perhaps TRBD1 (6 bases). This CDR3 is 15 amino acids long. CDR1 is SGHNT, CDR2 YYREEE, per germline (reference sequence). Trimming stripped 0 bases from V and 5 bases from J, with 14 bases between. CDR3: CASSLDLGQSETQYF. Incomplete CDR3 DNA: TGTGCCAGCAGCTTGGATTTAGGACAGTCGGAGACC.